This TCR beta chain is from a study of T-cell reconstitution after alpha-beta-depleted transplantation in children. Trimming took 3 bases from V and 8 from J, leaving 13 bases between them. The CDR3 spans 13 residues. CDR1 and CDR2 (germline): SGHTA, FQGTGA. This sample's TCRbeta library carried unique molecular identifier barcodes. TCRdb independently ran MiXCR on the PCR reads; one entry per CDR3 protein. The sample comprises approximately 640,000 distinct CDR3 sequences, roughly 17% of which are singletons, and approximately 1% rests with the top ten. V is TRBV7-3 and J is TRBJ1-2; a possible D gene is TRBD1 (6 bases). The input for sequencing was PBMCs from the stem cell graft donor, taken from the stem cell graft. The TCR was taken from a human donor who donated a stem cell graft to a child with acute myeloid leukemia. The CDR3 DNA reads TGTGCCAGCAGCTTGAATGGGGGGCGCGGCTACACCTTC. Translation gives CASSLNGGRGYTF.